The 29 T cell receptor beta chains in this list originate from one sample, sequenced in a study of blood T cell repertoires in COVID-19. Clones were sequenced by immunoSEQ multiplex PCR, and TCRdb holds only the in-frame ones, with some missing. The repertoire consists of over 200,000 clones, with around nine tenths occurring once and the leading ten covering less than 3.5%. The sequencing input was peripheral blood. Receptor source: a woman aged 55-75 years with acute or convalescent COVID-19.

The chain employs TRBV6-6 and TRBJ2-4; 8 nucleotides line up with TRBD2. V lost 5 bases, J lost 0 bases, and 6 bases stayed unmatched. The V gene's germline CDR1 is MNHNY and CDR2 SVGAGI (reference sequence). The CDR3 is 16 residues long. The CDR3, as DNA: TGTGCCAGCAGTGCAGTAGCGGGACTAGCCAAAAACATTCAGTACTTC. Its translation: CASSAVAGLAKNIQYF.

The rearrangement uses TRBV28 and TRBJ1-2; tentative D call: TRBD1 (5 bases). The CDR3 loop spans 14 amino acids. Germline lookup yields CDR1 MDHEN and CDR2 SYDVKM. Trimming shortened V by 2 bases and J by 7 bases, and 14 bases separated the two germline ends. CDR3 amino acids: CASSLERGIGGYTF. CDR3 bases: TGTGCCAGCAGTTTAGAAAGGGGTATTGGTGGCTACACCTTC.

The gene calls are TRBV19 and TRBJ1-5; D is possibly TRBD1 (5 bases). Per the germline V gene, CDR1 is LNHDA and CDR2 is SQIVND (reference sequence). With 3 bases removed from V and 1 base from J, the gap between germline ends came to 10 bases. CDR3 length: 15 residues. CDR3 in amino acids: CASSITRASNQPQHF. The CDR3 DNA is TGTGCCAGTAGTATCACCAGGGCGAGCAATCAGCCCCAGCATTTT.

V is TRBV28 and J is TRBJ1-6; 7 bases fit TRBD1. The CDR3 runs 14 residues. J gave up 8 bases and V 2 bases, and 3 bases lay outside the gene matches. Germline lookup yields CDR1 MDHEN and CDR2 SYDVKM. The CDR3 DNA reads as TGTGCCAGCAGTTTAAGTACAGGGGATTCACCCCTCCACTTT. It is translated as CASSLSTGDSPLHF. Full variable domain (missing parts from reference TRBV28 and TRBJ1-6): DVKVTQSSRYLVKRTGEKVFLECVQDMDHENMFWYRQDPGLGLRLIYFSYDVKMKEKGDIPEGYSVSREKKERFSLILESASTNQTSMYLCASSLSTGDSPLHFGNGTRLTVT.

This CDR3 reads CASTRGRESYNEQFF. For the CDR3, the DNA is TGTGCCAGCACCCGGGGACGGGAGTCCTACAATGAGCAGTTCTTC. The chain recombines TRBV7-9 with TRBJ2-1; tentatively, D is TRBD2 (6 bases). CDR1 is SEHNR, CDR2 FQNEAQ, per germline (reference sequence). The CDR3 covers 15 residues. The germline V and J ends were trimmed by 7 bases and 1 base, with 14 bases remaining between them.

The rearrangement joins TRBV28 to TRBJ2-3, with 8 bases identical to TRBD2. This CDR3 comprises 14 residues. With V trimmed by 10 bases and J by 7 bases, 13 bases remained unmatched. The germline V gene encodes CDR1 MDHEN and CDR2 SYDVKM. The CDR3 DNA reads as TGTGCCATCAGAATGAGCGGGAGAGTGAATACGCAGTATTTT. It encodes CAIRMSGRVNTQYF. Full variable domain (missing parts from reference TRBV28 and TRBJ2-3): DVKVTQSSRYLVKRTGEKVFLECVQDMDHENMFWYRQDPGLGLRLIYFSYDVKMKEKGDIPEGYSVSREKKERFSLILESASTNQTSMYLCAIRMSGRVNTQYFGPGTRLTVL.

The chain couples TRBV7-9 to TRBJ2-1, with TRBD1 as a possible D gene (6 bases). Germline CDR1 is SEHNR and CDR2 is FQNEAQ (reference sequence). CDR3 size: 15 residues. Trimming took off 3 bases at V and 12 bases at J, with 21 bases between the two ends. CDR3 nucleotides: TGTGCCAGCAGCTTCCTTCAGGGGCTTGGTAGCAGGCAGTTCTTC. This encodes CASSFLQGLGSRQFF.

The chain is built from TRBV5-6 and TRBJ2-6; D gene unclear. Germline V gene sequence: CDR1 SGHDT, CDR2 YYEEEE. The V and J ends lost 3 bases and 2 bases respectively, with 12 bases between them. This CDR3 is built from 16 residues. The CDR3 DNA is TGTGCCAGCAGCTCGTCCCTCCTAGCTGGGGCCAACGTCCTGACTTTC. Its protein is CASSSSLLAGANVLTF.

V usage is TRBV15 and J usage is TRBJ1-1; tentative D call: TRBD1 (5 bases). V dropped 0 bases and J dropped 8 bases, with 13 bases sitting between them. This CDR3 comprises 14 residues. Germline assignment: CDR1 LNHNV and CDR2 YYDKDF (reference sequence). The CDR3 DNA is TGTGCCACCAGCAGAGATATCAACAGGTTCGAAGCTTTCTTT. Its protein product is CATSRDINRFEAFF.

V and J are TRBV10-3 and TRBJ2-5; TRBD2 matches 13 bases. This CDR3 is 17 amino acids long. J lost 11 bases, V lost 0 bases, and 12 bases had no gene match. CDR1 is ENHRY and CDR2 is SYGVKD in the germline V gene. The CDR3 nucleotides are TGTGCCATCAGTGAGTCGGGGACGGGACTAGCGGGGCACCCGCAGTACTTC. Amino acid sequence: CAISESGTGLAGHPQYF.

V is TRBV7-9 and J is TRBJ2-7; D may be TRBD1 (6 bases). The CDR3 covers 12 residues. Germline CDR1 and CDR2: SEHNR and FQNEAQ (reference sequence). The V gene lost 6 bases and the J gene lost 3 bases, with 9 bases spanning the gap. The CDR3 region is CASRGTLYEQYF. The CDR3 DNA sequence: TGTGCCAGCAGGGGGACACTCTACGAGCAGTACTTC. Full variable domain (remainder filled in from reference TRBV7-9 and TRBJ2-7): DTGVSQNPRHKITKRGQNVTFRCDPISEHNRLYWYRQTLGQGPEFLTYFQNEAQLEKSRLLSDRFSAERPKGSFSTLEIQRTEQGDSAMYLCASRGTLYEQYFGPGTRLTVT.

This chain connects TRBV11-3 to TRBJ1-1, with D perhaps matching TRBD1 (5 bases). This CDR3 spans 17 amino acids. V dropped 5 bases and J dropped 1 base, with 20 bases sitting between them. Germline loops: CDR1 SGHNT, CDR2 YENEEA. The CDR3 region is CASSPGGGSRRNTEAFF. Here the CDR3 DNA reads TGTGCCAGCAGCCCCGGGGGGGGTAGCAGAAGGAACACTGAAGCTTTCTTT.

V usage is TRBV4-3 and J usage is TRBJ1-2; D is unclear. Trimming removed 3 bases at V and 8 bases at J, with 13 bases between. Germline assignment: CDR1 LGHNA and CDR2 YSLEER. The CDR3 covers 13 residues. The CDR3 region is CASSHLLESGYTF. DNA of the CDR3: TGCGCCAGCAGCCATTTGTTAGAGAGCGGCTACACCTTC.

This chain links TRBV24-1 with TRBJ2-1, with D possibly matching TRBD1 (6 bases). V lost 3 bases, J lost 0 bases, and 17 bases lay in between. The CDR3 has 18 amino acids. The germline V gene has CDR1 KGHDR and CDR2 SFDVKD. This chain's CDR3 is CATSDPSGDTRSYNEQFF. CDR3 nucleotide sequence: TGTGCCACCAGTGATCCCTCTGGGGACACGCGCTCCTACAATGAGCAGTTCTTC.

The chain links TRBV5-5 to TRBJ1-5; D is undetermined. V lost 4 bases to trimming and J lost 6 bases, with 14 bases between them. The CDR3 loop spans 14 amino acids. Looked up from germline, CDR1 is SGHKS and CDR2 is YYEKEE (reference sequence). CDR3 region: CASSGPERGQPQHF. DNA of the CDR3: TGTGCCAGCAGCGGACCGGAGCGGGGTCAGCCCCAGCATTTT. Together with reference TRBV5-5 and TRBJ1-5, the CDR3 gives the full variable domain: DAGVTQSPTHLIKTRGQQVTLRCSPISGHKSVSWYQQVLGQGPQFIFQYYEKEERGRGNFPDRFSARQFPNYSSELNVNALLLGDSALYLCASSGPERGQPQHFGDGTRLSIL.

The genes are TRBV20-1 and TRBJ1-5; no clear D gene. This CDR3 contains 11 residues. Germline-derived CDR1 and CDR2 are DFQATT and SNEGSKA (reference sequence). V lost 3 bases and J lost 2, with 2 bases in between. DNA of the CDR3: TGCAGTGCTAGCGGCAATCAGCCCCAGCATTTT. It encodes CSASGNQPQHF.

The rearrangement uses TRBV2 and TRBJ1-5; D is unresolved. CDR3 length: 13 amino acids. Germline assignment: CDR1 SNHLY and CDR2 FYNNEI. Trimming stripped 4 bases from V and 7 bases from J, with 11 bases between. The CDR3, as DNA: TGTGCCAGCAGTGTACGGGAGGTCCAGCCCCAGCATTTT. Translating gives CASSVREVQPQHF.

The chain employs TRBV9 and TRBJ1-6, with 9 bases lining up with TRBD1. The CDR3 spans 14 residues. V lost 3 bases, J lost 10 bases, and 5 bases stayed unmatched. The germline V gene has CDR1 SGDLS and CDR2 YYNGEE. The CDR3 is CASSEQGAASPLHF. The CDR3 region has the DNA TGTGCCAGCAGCGAACAGGGGGCTGCCTCACCCCTCCACTTT.

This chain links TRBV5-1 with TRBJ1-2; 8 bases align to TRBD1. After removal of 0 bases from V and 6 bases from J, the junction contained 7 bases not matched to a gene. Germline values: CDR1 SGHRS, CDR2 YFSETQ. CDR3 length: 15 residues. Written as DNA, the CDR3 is TGCGCCAGCAGCTTGGGATTACAGGGGGTGAATGGCTACACCTTC. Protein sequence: CASSLGLQGVNGYTF.

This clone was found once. The CDR3 coding sequence is TGTGCCACCAGCAGAGATAACACCGGGGAAGGCTACACCTTC. This encodes CATSRDNTGEGYTF. The V call is TRBV15, the J call TRBJ1-2; no clear D. V lost 0 bases and J lost 8, with 13 bases in between. The CDR3 consists of 14 residues. Germline CDR1 reads LNHNV; CDR2 reads YYDKDF (reference sequence). Looking up the rest from reference TRBV15 and TRBJ1-2 gives the full variable domain: DAMVIQNPRYQVTQFGKPVTLSCSQTLNHNVMYWYQQKSSQAPKLLFHYYDKDFNNEADTPDNFQSRRPNTSFCFLDIRSPGLGDTAMYLCATSRDNTGEGYTFGSGTRLTVV.

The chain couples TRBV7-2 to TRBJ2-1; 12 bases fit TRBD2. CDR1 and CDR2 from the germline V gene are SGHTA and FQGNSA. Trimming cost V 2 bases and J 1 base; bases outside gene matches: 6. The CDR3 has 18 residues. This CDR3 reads CASSLRAGTSGSYNEQFF. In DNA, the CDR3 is TGTGCCAGCAGCTTAAGAGCGGGGACTAGCGGGTCCTACAATGAGCAGTTCTTC.

This CDR3 is CASSGGLSSGRLDEQFF. The CDR3 nucleotides are TGTGCCAGTAGTGGGGGATTAAGTAGCGGGAGGTTGGATGAGCAGTTCTTC. This chain connects TRBV19 to TRBJ2-1; 10 bases are shared with TRBD2. CDR3 length: 17 residues. Germline V gene lookup returns CDR1 LNHDA and CDR2 SQIVND (reference sequence). The junction had 15 bases not matched to a gene; V was cut back by 5 bases and J by 8 bases.

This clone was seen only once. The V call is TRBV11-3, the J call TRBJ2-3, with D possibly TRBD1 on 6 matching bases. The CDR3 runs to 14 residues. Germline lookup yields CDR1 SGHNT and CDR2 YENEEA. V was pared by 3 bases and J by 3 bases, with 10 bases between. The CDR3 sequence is CASSLGALTDTQYF. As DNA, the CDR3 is TGTGCCAGCAGCTTGGGGGCCCTAACAGATACGCAGTATTTT.

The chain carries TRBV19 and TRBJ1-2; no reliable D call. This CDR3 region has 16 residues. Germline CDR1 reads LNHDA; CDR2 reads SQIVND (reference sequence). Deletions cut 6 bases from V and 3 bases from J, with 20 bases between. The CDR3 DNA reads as TGTGCCAGTAGACCATCCCAGACGGGGAGCTACTATGGCTACACCTTC. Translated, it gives CASRPSQTGSYYGYTF.

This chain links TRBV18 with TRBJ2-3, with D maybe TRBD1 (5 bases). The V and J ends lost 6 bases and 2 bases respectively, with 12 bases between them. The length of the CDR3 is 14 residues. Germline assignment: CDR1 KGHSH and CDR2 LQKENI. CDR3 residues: CASSPDRNTDTQYF. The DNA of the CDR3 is TGTGCCAGCTCCCCAGACAGAAACACAGATACGCAGTATTTT.

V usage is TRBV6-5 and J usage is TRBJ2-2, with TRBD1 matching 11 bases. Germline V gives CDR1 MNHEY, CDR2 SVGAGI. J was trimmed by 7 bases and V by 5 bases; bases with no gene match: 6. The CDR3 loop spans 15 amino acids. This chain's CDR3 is CASSPRTGGNGELFF. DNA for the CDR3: TGTGCCAGCAGTCCCCGGACAGGGGGCAACGGGGAGCTGTTTTTT.

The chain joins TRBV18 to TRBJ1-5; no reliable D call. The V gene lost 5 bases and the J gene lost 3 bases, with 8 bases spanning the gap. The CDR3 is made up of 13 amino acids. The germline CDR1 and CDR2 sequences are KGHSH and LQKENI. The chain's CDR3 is CASSSESNQPQHF. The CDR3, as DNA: TGTGCCAGCTCATCGGAGTCCAATCAGCCCCAGCATTTT.

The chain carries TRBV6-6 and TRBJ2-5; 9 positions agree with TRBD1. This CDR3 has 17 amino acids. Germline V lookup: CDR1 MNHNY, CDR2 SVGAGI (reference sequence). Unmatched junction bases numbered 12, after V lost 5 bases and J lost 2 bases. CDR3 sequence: CASSPRQGGNLQETQYF. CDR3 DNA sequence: TGTGCCAGCAGTCCCCGACAGGGGGGGAACCTTCAAGAGACCCAGTACTTC.

The CDR3 sequence is CASSYGTVPPMVYEQYF. The CDR3, as DNA: TGTGCCAGCAGTTACGGGACAGTTCCCCCTATGGTATACGAGCAGTACTTC. This sequence joins TRBV5-5 and TRBJ2-7, with TRBD1 matching 7 bases. CDR1 SGHKS and CDR2 YYEKEE come from the germline V gene (reference sequence). V dropped 5 bases and J dropped 4; count of bases not matched to a gene: 18. The CDR3 contains 17 residues.